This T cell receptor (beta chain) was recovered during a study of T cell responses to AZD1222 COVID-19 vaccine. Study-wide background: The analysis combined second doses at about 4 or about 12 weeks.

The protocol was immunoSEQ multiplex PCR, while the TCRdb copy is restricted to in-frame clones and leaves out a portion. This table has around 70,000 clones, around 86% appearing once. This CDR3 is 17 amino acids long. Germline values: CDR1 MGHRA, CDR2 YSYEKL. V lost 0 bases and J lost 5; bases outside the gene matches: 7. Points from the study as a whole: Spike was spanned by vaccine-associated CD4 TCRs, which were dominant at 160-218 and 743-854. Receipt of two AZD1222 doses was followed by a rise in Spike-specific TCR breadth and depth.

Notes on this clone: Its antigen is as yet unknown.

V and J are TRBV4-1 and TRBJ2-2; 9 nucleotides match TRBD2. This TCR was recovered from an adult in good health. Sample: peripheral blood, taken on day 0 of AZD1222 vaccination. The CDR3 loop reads CASSQDLAGRRTGELFF. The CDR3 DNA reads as TGCGCCAGCAGCCAAGATCTAGCGGGGCGTCGAACCGGGGAGCTGTTTTTT.